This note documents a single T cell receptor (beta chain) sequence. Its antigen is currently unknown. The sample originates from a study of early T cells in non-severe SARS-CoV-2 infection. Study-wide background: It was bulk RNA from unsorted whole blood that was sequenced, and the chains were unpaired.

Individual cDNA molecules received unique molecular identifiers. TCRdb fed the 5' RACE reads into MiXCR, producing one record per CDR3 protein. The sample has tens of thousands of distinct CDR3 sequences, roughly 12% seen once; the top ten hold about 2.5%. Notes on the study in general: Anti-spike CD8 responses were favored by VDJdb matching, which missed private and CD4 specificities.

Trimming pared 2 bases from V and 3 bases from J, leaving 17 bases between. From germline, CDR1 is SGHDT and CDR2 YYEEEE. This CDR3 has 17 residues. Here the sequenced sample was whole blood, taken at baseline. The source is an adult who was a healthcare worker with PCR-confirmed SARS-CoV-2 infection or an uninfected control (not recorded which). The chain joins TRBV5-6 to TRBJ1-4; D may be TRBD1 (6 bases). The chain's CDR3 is CASSFFGQGSANEKLFF. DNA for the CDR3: TGTGCCAGCAGCTTTTTTGGGCAGGGGTCGGCTAATGAAAAACTGTTTTTT.